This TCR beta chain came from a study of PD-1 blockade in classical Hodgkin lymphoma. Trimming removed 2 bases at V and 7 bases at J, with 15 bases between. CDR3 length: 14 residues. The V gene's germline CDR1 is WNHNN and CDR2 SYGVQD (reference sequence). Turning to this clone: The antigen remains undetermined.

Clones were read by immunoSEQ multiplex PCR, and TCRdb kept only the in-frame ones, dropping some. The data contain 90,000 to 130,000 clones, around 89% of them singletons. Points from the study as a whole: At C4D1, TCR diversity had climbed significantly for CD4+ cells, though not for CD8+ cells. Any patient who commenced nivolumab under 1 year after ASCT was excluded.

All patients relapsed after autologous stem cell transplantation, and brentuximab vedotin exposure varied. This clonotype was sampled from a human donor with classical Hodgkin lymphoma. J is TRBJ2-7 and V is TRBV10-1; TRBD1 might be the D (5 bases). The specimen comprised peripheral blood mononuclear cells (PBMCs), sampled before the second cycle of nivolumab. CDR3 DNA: TGCGCCAGCAGTGAGAATCTGGGGCGATGGGAGCAGTACTTC. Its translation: CASSENLGRWEQYF.